These T cell receptor beta chains were read from a single sample in a study of blood T cells in healthy people across ages. A single record per CDR3 protein comes from TCRdb applying MiXCR to the 5' RACE reads. This sample carries about 1,800,000 distinct CDR3 sequences, 28% of them seen once, and the ten largest clones take 7.7%. Sequencing input: blood. Every receptor here comes from a woman between 25 and 40 years old in good health. Both conserved end residues are part of each CDR3. The D gene is left open where the match is weak. Clone sizes are given selectively: once, few, many, or a class where the clone is expanded.

J: TRBJ1-1
size: .
V: TRBV5-1
D: .
DNA: TGCGCCAGCACCTACAGGGAGGTCGGTAAAAACACTGAAGCTTTCTTT
CDR3: CASTYREVGKNTEAFF

J: TRBJ1-4
size: few
V: TRBV5-6
D: TRBD1
DNA: TGTGCCAGCAGCCGAGGGGCAGGGGGACGTGAAAAACTGTTTTTT
CDR3: CASSRGAGGREKLFF

J: TRBJ2-5
size: many
V: TRBV29-1
D: TRBD1
DNA: TGCAGCGTTCTTAAGCCGACAGGGCTAGAGACCCAGTACTTC
CDR3: CSVLKPTGLETQYF

J: TRBJ2-3
size: .
V: TRBV28
D: .
DNA: TGTGCCAGCAGTTTTGAGGGGGGAAGGCGGGATACGCAGTATTTT
CDR3: CASSFEGGRRDTQYF

J: TRBJ1-4
size: .
V: TRBV29-1
D: .
DNA: TGCAGCGTAACTCCGGGGGCAGGTGAAAAACTGTTTTTT
CDR3: CSVTPGAGEKLFF

J: TRBJ1-2
size: .
V: TRBV2
D: .
DNA: TGTGCCAGCTCGGGGTTAGACGGTGGCTACACCTTC
CDR3: CASSGLDGGYTF

J: TRBJ2-1
size: .
V: TRBV5-4
D: .
DNA: TGTGCCAGCAGCCCTGACAAAAACAATGAGCAGTTCTTC
CDR3: CASSPDKNNEQFF

J: TRBJ1-1
size: .
V: TRBV11-2
D: .
DNA: TGTGCCAGCAGCTCAGGTGGGACACAGAACACTGAAGCTTTCTTT
CDR3: CASSSGGTQNTEAFF

J: TRBJ2-5
size: .
V: TRBV20-1
D: TRBD2
DNA: TGCAGTGCTAGAGCTCATTCGGGGGGGGGCGAGAGGGAGACCCAGTACTTC
CDR3: CSARAHSGGGERETQYF

J: TRBJ2-5
size: .
V: TRBV3-1
D: .
DNA: TGTGCCAGCAGCCAAGGGTTTTGGGTAGAGACCCAGTACTTC
CDR3: CASSQGFWVETQYF

J: TRBJ1-1
size: .
V: TRBV2
D: TRBD1
DNA: TGTGCCAGCAGTCCGGAGAGGGGACAGCACACTGAAGCTTTCTTT
CDR3: CASSPERGQHTEAFF

J: TRBJ1-1
size: .
V: TRBV20-1
D: .
DNA: TGCAGTGCTAGGGAGGGGCACTTGAACACTGAAGCTTTCTTT
CDR3: CSAREGHLNTEAFF

J: TRBJ1-1
size: few
V: TRBV5-1
D: TRBD1
DNA: TGCGCCAGCAGCTTTCAGGGGGACCCAGAAGCTTTCTTT
CDR3: CASSFQGDPEAFF

J: TRBJ2-5
size: many
V: TRBV12-5
D: .
DNA: TGTGCTAGTGCCCCGGCGGTAGAGACCCAGTACTTC
CDR3: CASAPAVETQYF

J: TRBJ2-1
size: .
V: TRBV5-1
D: TRBD2
DNA: TGCTCCAGCAGCTTGGCCTTAGCAGGACTAGCGGTTGCCTATGAGCAGTTCTTC
CDR3: CSSSLALAGLAVAYEQFF

J: TRBJ2-3
size: few
V: TRBV6-2/TRBV6-3
D: TRBD2
DNA: TGTGCCAGCAGTTACGATTGGAGCGGGAGTATGGCAGATACGCAGTATTTT
CDR3: CASSYDWSGSMADTQYF

J: TRBJ2-3
size: few
V: TRBV12-3/TRBV12-4
D: .
DNA: TGTGCCACCACCCGGGTAGCGAGCACAGATACGCAGTATTTT
CDR3: CATTRVASTDTQYF

J: TRBJ1-6
size: .
V: TRBV10-3
D: .
DNA: TGTGCCATCAGTCAGGGGCCCGGAAGAGCCAGAAATTCACCCCTCCACTTT
CDR3: CAISQGPGRARNSPLHF

J: TRBJ2-5
size: .
V: TRBV7-9
D: TRBD2
DNA: TGTGCCAGCAAGTCGGGGGGGGTGGAGACCCAGTACTTC
CDR3: CASKSGGVETQYF

J: TRBJ2-7
size: many
V: TRBV5-1
D: .
DNA: TGCGCCAGCAGAAGGTCACAGGGTACGGGTTACGAGCAGTACTTC
CDR3: CASRRSQGTGYEQYF

J: TRBJ2-6
size: .
V: TRBV24-1
D: .
DNA: TGCGCCACCAGTTCTTCTCCAACCGGGGCCAACGTCCGGACTTTC
CDR3: CATSSSPTGANVRTF

J: TRBJ2-7
size: many
V: TRBV5-1
D: .
DNA: TGCGCCAGCAGCCCAACTGGGACGGGATACGAGCAGTACTTC
CDR3: CASSPTGTGYEQYF

J: TRBJ2-3
size: .
V: TRBV28
D: .
DNA: TGTGCCAGCAGAAAGGGGTATCAGGGCCCAGATACGCAGTATTTT
CDR3: CASRKGYQGPDTQYF

J: TRBJ2-7
size: .
V: TRBV2
D: .
DNA: TGTGCCAACAGCCTCGGAGGCTACTACGAGCAGTACTTC
CDR3: CANSLGGYYEQYF

J: TRBJ2-3
size: few
V: TRBV5-1
D: TRBD2
DNA: TGCGCCAGCAGCACTAGCGGGGGGGTAGGAGATACGCAGTATTTT
CDR3: CASSTSGGVGDTQYF

J: TRBJ1-5
size: .
V: TRBV28
D: .
DNA: TGTGCCAGCGCTAACGTCTGGACCTATAGCAATCAGCCCCAGCATTTT
CDR3: CASANVWTYSNQPQHF

J: TRBJ2-7
size: few
V: TRBV7-9
D: TRBD2
DNA: TGTGCCAGCAGTTCCGGGACTAGCGGATTCGAGCAGTACTTC
CDR3: CASSSGTSGFEQYF